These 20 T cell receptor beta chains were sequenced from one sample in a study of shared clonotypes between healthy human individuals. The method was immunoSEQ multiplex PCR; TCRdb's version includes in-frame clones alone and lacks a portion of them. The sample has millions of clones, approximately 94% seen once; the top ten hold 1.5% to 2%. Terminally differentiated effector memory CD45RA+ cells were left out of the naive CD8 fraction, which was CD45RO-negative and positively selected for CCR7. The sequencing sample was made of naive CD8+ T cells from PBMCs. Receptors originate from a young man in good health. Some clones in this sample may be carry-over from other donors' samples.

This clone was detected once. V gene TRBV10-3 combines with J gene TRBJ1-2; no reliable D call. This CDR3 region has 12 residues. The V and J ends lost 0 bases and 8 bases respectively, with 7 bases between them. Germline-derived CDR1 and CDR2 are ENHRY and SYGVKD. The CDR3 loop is CAISESPGGYTF. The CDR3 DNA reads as TGTGCCATCAGTGAGTCCCCTGGGGGCTACACCTTC.

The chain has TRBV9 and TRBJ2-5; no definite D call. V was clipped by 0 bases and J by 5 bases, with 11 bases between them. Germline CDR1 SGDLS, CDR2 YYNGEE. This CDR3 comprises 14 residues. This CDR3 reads CASSVELAPETQYF. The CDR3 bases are TGTGCCAGCAGCGTAGAGCTGGCCCCCGAGACCCAGTACTTC.

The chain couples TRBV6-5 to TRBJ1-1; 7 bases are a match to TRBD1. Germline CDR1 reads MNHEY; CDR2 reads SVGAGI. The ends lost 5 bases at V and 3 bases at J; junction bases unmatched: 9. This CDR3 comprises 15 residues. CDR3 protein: CASSKYQGDHTEAFF. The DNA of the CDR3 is TGTGCCAGCAGTAAATATCAGGGGGACCACACTGAAGCTTTCTTT.

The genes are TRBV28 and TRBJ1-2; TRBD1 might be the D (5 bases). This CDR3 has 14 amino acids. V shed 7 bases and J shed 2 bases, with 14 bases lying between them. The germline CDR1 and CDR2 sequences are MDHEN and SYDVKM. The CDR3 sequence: CASNVRDPNYGYTF. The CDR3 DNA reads TGTGCCAGCAACGTCCGGGACCCCAACTATGGCTACACCTTC.

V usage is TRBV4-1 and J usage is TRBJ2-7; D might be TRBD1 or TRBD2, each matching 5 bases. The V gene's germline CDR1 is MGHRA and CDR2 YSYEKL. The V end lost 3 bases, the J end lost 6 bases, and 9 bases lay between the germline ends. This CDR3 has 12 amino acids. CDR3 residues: CASSQGVGEQYF. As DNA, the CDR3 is TGCGCCAGCAGCCAGGGGGTTGGCGAGCAGTACTTC.

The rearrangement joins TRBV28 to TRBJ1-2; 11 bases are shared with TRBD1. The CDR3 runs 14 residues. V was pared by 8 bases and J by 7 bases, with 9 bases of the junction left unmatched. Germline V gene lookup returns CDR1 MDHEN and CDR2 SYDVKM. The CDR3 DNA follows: TGTGCCAGCCTCCGGACAGGGGGCTGGGGTGGCTACACCTTC. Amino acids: CASLRTGGWGGYTF.

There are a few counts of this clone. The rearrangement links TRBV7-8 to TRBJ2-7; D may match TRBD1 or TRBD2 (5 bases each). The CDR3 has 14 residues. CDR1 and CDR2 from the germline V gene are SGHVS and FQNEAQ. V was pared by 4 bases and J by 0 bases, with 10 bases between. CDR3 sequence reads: CASSSRDGSYEQYF. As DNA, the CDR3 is TGTGCCAGCAGCTCCCGGGACGGCTCCTACGAGCAGTACTTC.

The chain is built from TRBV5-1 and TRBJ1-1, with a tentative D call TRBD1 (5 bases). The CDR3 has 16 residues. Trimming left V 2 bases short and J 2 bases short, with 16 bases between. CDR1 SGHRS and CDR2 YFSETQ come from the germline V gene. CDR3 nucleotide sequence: TGCGCCAGCAGCTTCTTTGTGGCTGGGGCCAACACTGAAGCTTTCTTT. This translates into CASSFFVAGANTEAFF.

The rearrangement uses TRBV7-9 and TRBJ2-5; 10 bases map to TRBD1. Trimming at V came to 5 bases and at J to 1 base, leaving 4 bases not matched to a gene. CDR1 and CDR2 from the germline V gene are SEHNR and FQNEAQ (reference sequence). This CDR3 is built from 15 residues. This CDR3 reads CASSPWTGGQETQYF. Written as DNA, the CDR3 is TGTGCCAGCAGCCCGTGGACAGGGGGCCAAGAGACCCAGTACTTC.

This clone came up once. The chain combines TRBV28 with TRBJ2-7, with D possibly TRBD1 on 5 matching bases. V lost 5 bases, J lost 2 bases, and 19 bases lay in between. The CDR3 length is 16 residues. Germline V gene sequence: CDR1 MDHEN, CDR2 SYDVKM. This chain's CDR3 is CASSPPLSGQTYEQYF. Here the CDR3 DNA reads TGTGCCAGCAGTCCCCCCTTGTCCGGACAAACCTACGAGCAGTACTTC.

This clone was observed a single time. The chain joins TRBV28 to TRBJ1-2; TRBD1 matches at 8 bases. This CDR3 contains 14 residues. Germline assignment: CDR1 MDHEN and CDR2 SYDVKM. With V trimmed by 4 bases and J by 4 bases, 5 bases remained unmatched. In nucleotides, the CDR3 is TGTGCCAGCAGTTCTCCAGGGGGCGGCTATGGCTACACCTTC. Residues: CASSSPGGGYGYTF.

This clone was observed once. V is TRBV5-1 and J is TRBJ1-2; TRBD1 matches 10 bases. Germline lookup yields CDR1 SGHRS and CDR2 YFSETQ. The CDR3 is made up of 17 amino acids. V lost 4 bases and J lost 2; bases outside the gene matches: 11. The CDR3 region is CASSVTPGQGTNYGYTF. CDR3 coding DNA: TGCGCCAGCAGCGTAACCCCGGGACAGGGGACAAACTATGGCTACACCTTC.

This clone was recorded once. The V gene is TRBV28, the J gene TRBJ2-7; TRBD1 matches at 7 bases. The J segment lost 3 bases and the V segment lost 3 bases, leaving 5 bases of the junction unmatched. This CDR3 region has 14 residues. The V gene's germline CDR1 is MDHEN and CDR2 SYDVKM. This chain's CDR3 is CASSLGQLGYEQYF. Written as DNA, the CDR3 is TGTGCCAGCAGTTTGGGACAGCTTGGCTACGAGCAGTACTTC.

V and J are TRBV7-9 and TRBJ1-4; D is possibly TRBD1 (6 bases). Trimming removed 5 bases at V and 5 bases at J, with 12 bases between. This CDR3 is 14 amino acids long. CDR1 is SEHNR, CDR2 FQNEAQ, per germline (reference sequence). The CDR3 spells CASSAGVGNEKLFF. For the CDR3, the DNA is TGTGCCAGCAGCGCAGGGGTGGGGAATGAAAAACTGTTTTTT.

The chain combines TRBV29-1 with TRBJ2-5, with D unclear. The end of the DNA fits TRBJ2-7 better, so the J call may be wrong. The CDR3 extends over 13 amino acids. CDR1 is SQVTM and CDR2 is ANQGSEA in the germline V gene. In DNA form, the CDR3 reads TGCAGCGTTGGTTATGCAGGCAAGTACGAGCAGTACTTC. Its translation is CSVGYAGKYEQYF.

CDR3 nucleotide sequence: TGCGCCAGCAGCCAAGAAGGGGGTAGCAATCAGCCCCAGCATTTT. Encoded protein: CASSQEGGSNQPQHF. V and J are TRBV4-3 and TRBJ1-5, with D possibly TRBD1 on 6 matching bases. The CDR3 runs 15 residues. The germline V and J ends were trimmed by 0 bases and 0 bases, with 6 bases remaining between them. Per the germline V gene, CDR1 is LGHNA and CDR2 is YSLEER.

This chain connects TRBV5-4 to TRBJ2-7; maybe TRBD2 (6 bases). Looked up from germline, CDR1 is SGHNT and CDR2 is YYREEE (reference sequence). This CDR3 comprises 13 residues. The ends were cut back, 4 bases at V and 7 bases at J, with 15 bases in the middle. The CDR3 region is CASSLVGSGEQYF. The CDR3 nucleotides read TGTGCCAGCAGCCTGGTCGGGAGTGGAGAGCAGTACTTC.

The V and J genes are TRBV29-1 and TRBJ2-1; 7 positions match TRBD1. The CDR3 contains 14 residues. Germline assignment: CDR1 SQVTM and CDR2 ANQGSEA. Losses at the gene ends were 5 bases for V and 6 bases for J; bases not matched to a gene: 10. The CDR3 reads CSVPHRGWGNEQFF. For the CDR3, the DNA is TGCAGCGTTCCTCACAGGGGCTGGGGCAATGAGCAGTTCTTC.

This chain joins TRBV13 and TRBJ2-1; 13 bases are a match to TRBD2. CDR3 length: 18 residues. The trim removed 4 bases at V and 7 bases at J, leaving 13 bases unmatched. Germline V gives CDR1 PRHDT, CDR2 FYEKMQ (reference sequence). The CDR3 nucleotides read TGTGCCAGCAGCTCGAGGACTAGCGGGAGACTTTACCGGAATGAGCAGTTCTTC. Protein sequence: CASSSRTSGRLYRNEQFF. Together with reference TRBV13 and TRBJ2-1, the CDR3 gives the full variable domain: AAGVIQSPRHLIKEKRETATLKCYPIPRHDTVYWYQQGPGQDPQFLISFYEKMQSDKGSIPDRFSAQQFSDYHSELNMSSLELGDSALYFCASSSRTSGRLYRNEQFFGPGTRLTVL.

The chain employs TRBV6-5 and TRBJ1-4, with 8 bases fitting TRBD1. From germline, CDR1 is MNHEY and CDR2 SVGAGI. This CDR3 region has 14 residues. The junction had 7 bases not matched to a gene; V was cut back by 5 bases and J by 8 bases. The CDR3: CASSLTGGAEKLFF. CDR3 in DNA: TGTGCCAGCAGTCTAACAGGGGGAGCGGAAAAACTGTTTTTT.